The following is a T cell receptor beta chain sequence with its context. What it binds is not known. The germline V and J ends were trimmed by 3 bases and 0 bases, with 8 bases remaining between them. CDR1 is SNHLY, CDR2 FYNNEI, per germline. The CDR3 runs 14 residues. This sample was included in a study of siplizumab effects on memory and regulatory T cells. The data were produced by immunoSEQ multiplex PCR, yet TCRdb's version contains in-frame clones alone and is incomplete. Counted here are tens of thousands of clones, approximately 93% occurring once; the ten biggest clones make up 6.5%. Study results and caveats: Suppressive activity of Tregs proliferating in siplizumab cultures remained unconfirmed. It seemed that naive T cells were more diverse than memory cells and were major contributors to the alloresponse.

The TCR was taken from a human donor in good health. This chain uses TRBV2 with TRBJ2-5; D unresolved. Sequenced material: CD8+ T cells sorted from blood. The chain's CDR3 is CASSDPGNQETQYF. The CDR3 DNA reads TGTGCCAGCAGTGACCCAGGCAACCAAGAGACCCAGTACTTC.